These 14 T cell receptor beta chains were all obtained from the same sample, sequenced in a study of T cell responses to AZD1222 COVID-19 vaccine. Clones were read by immunoSEQ multiplex PCR, and TCRdb kept only the in-frame ones, dropping some. The sample carries about 180,000 clones, just under 95% recorded once. The sample consisted of peripheral blood, taken 28 days after the second dose of the MenACWY control vaccine. The receptors shown here come from an adult who received the MenACWY meningococcal vaccine as a control.

The V gene is TRBV15, the J gene TRBJ2-4, with 7 bases that match TRBD2. Trimming cost V 3 bases and J 3 bases; bases outside gene matches: 5. There are 15 residues in the CDR3. The germline V gene encodes CDR1 LNHNV and CDR2 YYDKDF (reference sequence). CDR3 DNA: TGTGCCACCAGCAGCGGCACGGGGGGCAAAAACATTCAGTACTTC. Translated, it gives CATSSGTGGKNIQYF.

The V gene is TRBV27, the J gene TRBJ1-6, with a tentative D call TRBD1 (5 bases). CDR3 length: 16 residues. Germline V gene lookup returns CDR1 MNHEY and CDR2 SMNVEV (reference sequence). V lost 5 bases and J lost 6, with 17 bases in between. The CDR3 region is CASSRRSGVGNSPLHF. The CDR3 DNA sequence: TGTGCCAGCAGTCGGCGGTCGGGGGTGGGTAATTCACCCCTCCACTTT.

V gene TRBV5-4 combines with J gene TRBJ1-5; 8 bases are shared with TRBD1. This CDR3 spans 14 amino acids. J lost 4 bases, V lost 7 bases, and 7 bases had no gene match. Germline V gene data show CDR1 as SGHNT and CDR2 as YYREEE (reference sequence). This chain's CDR3 is CASSPGGENQPQHF. In nucleotides, the CDR3 is TGTGCCAGCTCGCCAGGGGGCGAAAATCAGCCCCAGCATTTT. Full variable domain (rest looked up from reference TRBV5-4 and TRBJ1-5): ETGVTQSPTHLIKTRGQQVTLRCSSQSGHNTVSWYQQALGQGPQFIFQYYREEENGRGNFPPRFSGLQFPNYSSELNVNALELDDSALYLCASSPGGENQPQHFGDGTRLSIL.

The chain recombines TRBV28 with TRBJ1-5, with 8 bases aligning to TRBD1. V lost 5 bases and J lost 6; bases outside the gene matches: 12. This CDR3 is 16 amino acids long. Looked up from germline, CDR1 is MDHEN and CDR2 is SYDVKM. This chain's CDR3 is CASSPLGQGEGQPQHF. The CDR3 nucleotides read TGTGCCAGCAGTCCCCTTGGACAGGGAGAGGGTCAGCCCCAGCATTTT.

The chain couples TRBV11-2 to TRBJ2-1, with D possibly called TRBD1 or TRBD2 (6 bases each). CDR3 length: 15 residues. Germline assignment: CDR1 SGHAT and CDR2 FQNNGV. Trimming removed 5 bases at V and 7 bases at J, with 18 bases between. For the CDR3, the DNA is TGTGCCAGCAGCCGTCCCTTTCAAGGGGGGAATGAGCAGTTCTTC. It encodes CASSRPFQGGNEQFF. Based on the CDR3 plus reference TRBV11-2 and TRBJ2-1, the full variable domain is EAGVAQSPRYKIIEKRQSVAFWCNPISGHATLYWYQQILGQGPKLLIQFQNNGVVDDSQLPKDRFSAERLKGVDSTLKIQPAKLEDSAVYLCASSRPFQGGNEQFFGPGTRLTVL.

The sample holds a few counts of this clone. The chain couples TRBV6-5 to TRBJ1-5; the match to TRBD1 covers 9 bases. The CDR3 covers 14 residues. Unmatched junction bases numbered 4, after V lost 6 bases and J lost 4 bases. Germline V CDR1 and CDR2: MNHEY, SVGAGI. CDR3 sequence (DNA): TGTGCCAGCAGCTTCGGACAGGGGAATCAGCCCCAGCATTTT. Translated, it gives CASSFGQGNQPQHF.

The chain carries TRBV5-6 and TRBJ1-2; 10 positions agree with TRBD1. CDR1 is SGHDT and CDR2 is YYEEEE in the germline V gene. The junction had 10 bases not matched to a gene; V was cut back by 3 bases and J by 2 bases. The CDR3 has 17 residues. The CDR3 loop is CASSWGQGTELNYGYTF. CDR3 DNA sequence: TGTGCCAGCAGCTGGGGACAGGGGACTGAACTAAACTATGGCTACACCTTC.

The chain links TRBV30 to TRBJ1-5, with unresolved D. The V gene's germline CDR1 is GTSNPN and CDR2 SVGIG (reference sequence). Trimming pared 2 bases from V and 0 bases from J, leaving 5 bases between. The CDR3 loop spans 13 amino acids. CDR3: CAWSKDSNQPQHF. CDR3 nucleotides: TGTGCCTGGAGTAAGGATAGCAATCAGCCCCAGCATTTT.

This chain links TRBV5-1 with TRBJ1-1; possible D gene TRBD1, 5 bases. The germline CDR1 and CDR2 sequences are SGHRS and YFSETQ. The CDR3 consists of 15 residues. Trimming removed 4 bases from V and 3 bases from J, with 16 bases in between. This CDR3 is CASSPNGGADTEAFF. For the CDR3, the DNA is TGCGCCAGCAGCCCTAACGGGGGTGCCGACACTGAAGCTTTCTTT. Together with reference TRBV5-1 and TRBJ1-1, the CDR3 gives the full variable domain: KAGVTQTPRYLIKTRGQQVTLSCSPISGHRSVSWYQQTPGQGLQFLFEYFSETQRNKGNFPGRFSGRQFSNSRSEMNVSTLELGDSALYLCASSPNGGADTEAFFGQGTRLTVV.

This rearrangement joins TRBV27 to TRBJ2-5, with 7 bases aligning to TRBD1. Germline trimming cut 5 bases from V and 5 bases from J; bases unmatched to any gene: 8. The CDR3 consists of 14 residues. Germline assignment: CDR1 MNHEY and CDR2 SMNVEV (reference sequence). CDR3 sequence reads: CASSLPGQRETQYF. DNA for the CDR3: TGTGCCAGCAGTCTGCCGGGACAGCGGGAGACCCAGTACTTC.

This chain links TRBV30 with TRBJ2-1; TRBD1 is a possible D gene (6 bases). CDR3 length: 12 residues. Per germline, CDR1 GTSNPN and CDR2 SVGIG (reference sequence). The V end was cut by 1 base, the J end by 9 bases, with 10 bases between. The CDR3 here is CAWSGGPSEQFF. The CDR3 nucleotides read TGTGCCTGGAGTGGGGGGCCCAGTGAGCAGTTCTTC.

The gene calls are TRBV6-5 and TRBJ1-3, with a weak D call TRBD1 (6 bases). Per the germline V gene, CDR1 is MNHEY and CDR2 is SVGAGI. The ends were cut back, 1 base at V and 0 bases at J, with 10 bases in the middle. CDR3 length: 16 amino acids. The CDR3 nucleotides are TGTGCCAGCAGTTACTGGAAGGGGGTCTCTGGAAACACCATATATTTT. It translates to CASSYWKGVSGNTIYF.

J is TRBJ1-1 and V is TRBV7-2, with D uncertain. CDR1 and CDR2 from the germline V gene are SGHTA and FQGNSA. V was pared by 5 bases and J by 0 bases, with 13 bases between. This CDR3 contains 15 residues. CDR3 bases: TGTGCCAGCAGCCCTCCTAACATCTTGAACACTGAAGCTTTCTTT. It codes for CASSPPNILNTEAFF. Full variable domain (remainder filled in from reference TRBV7-2 and TRBJ1-1): GAGVSQSPSNKVTEKGKDVELRCDPISGHTALYWYRQSLGQGLEFLIYFQGNSAPDKSGLPSDRFSAERTGGSVSTLTIQRTQQEDSAVYLCASSPPNILNTEAFFGQGTRLTVV.

The chain has TRBV9 and TRBJ2-2, with 10 bases aligning to TRBD2. Trimming removed 4 bases from V and 6 bases from J; junction bases left unmatched: 6. The CDR3 runs 15 residues. The germline gives CDR1 SGDLS, CDR2 YYNGEE. The CDR3 sequence is CASSYSGGAPGELFF. The CDR3 DNA sequence: TGTGCCAGCAGCTACAGCGGGGGGGCCCCCGGGGAGCTGTTTTTT.